The TCR beta chain under discussion was sequenced for a study of blood T cell repertoires in COVID-19. V was pared by 5 bases and J by 4 bases, with 8 bases between. CDR3 size: 12 residues. Sequencing was performed with immunoSEQ multiplex PCR; in TCRdb, only in-frame clones are kept and a portion is missing. In the table there are 100,000 to 120,000 clones, around 86% of which are singletons. This clonotype was sampled from a man in his fifties with acute or convalescent COVID-19. Material: peripheral blood. The chain has TRBV12-3 or TRBV12-4 and TRBJ1-1; no reliable D call. The CDR3 coding sequence is TGTGCCAGCAGTCTATATTCCACTGAAGCTTTCTTT. Protein: CASSLYSTEAFF.